A selection of T cell receptor beta chains follows, all from one sample in a study of CD8 T cells in Susac syndrome. TCRdb recomputed calls from the immunoSEQ multiplex PCR reads with MiXCR, one row per CDR3 protein. This table has 210,000 or so distinct CDR3 sequences, 94% appearing once. The source material was CD4+ T cells from PBMCs. These receptors were taken from a human donor with Susac syndrome. CDR3s include the opening cysteine and the closing phenylalanine or tryptophan. D genes are given only for firm matches. Only some rows state a clone size, as once, few, many or a class for expanded clones.

-	TRBV30	once	TRBJ1-5	CAWSVGGVNQPQHF	TGTGCCTGGAGCGTTGGGGGAGTCAATCAGCCCCAGCATTTT
TRBD1	TRBV13	-	TRBJ2-3	CASSPGTGRGDTQYF	TGTGCCAGCAGCCCGGGGACAGGGCGAGGAGATACGCAGTATTTT
-	TRBV24-1	few	TRBJ2-3	CATAGALGSQYF	TGTGCCACCGCAGGGGCCCTGGGATCGCAGTATTTT
-	TRBV11-1	-	TRBJ2-7	CASNLESYEQYF	TGTGCCAGCAACTTAGAAAGTTACGAGCAGTACTTC
-	TRBV30	few	TRBJ1-1	CAWGKSSGGTEAFF	TGTGCCTGGGGCAAGTCATCGGGAGGAACTGAAGCTTTCTTT
-	TRBV7-2	-	TRBJ2-7	CASSLADSSSYEQYF	TGTGCCAGCAGCTTAGCGGACAGCTCCTCCTACGAGCAGTACTTC
TRBD1	TRBV27	once	TRBJ2-7	CASSLSRDRVREQYF	TGTGCCAGCAGTTTATCCCGGGACAGGGTAAGGGAGCAGTACTTC
-	TRBV5-1	-	TRBJ2-5	CASSLAQDGGETQYF	TGCGCCAGCAGCTTGGCCCAGGACGGCGGGGAGACCCAGTACTTC
-	TRBV18	-	TRBJ1-2	CASSPQTDNYGYTF	TGTGCCAGCTCACCACAGACAGATAACTATGGCTACACCTTC
-	TRBV2	-	TRBJ2-5	CALAVTGTQYF	TGTGCCTTGGCGGTTACGGGCACCCAGTACTTC
-	TRBV7-2	-	TRBJ1-1	CASSLALVGGTEAFF	TGTGCCAGCAGCTTAGCGCTCGTGGGTGGAACTGAAGCTTTCTTT
-	TRBV9	-	TRBJ1-4	CASSVQGSGGEKLFF	TGTGCCAGCAGCGTACAGGGGTCGGGGGGTGAAAAACTGTTTTTT
-	TRBV27	-	TRBJ2-7	CASSFVPTYEQYF	TGTGCCAGCAGTTTCGTCCCGACCTACGAGCAGTACTTC
TRBD2	TRBV30	-	TRBJ2-1	CAWSAGLAGGPSKGQFF	TGTGCCTGGAGTGCCGGACTAGCGGGGGGCCCATCAAAAGGGCAGTTCTTC
-	TRBV2	-	TRBJ1-6	CASSEDGVANSPLHF	TGTGCCAGCAGTGAGGACGGTGTGGCAAATTCACCCCTCCACTTT
TRBD1	TRBV7-2	-	TRBJ1-2	CASSMGTVYGYTF	TGTGCCAGCAGCATGGGGACAGTCTATGGCTACACCTTC
TRBD1	TRBV30	-	TRBJ2-7	CAWINPGQGSYEQYF	TGTGCCTGGATTAATCCGGGACAGGGCTCCTACGAGCAGTACTTC
-	TRBV27	-	TRBJ1-4	CASSPAGGDREKLFF	TGTGCCAGCAGTCCTGCCGGGGGCGACCGGGAAAAACTGTTTTTT
-	TRBV4-3	-	TRBJ2-3	CASSLTSAGTDTQYF	TGCGCCAGCAGCCTAACGTCGGCTGGCACAGATACGCAGTATTTT
-	TRBV20-1	-	TRBJ2-7	CSAGSRGGHSYEQYF	TGCAGTGCTGGAAGCAGGGGAGGACACTCCTACGAGCAGTACTTC
-	TRBV20-1	-	TRBJ2-3	CSARPPTIFTDTQYF	TGCAGTGCTAGACCCCCCACTATCTTCACAGATACGCAGTATTTT
-	TRBV11-1	-	TRBJ1-1	CASAVGRDTEAFF	TGTGCCAGCGCTGTAGGACGCGACACTGAAGCTTTCTTT
-	TRBV12-3/TRBV12-4	few	TRBJ1-1	CASSPTGNMNTEAFF	TGTGCCAGCAGCCCGACAGGAAACATGAACACTGAAGCTTTCTTT
-	TRBV7-8	once	TRBJ1-3	CASSSSKSGNTIYF	TGTGCCAGCAGCTCGTCTAAATCTGGAAACACCATATATTTT
-	TRBV7-9	-	TRBJ1-5	CASSLGVGQGHQPQHF	TGTGCCAGCAGCTTAGGAGTCGGTCAGGGACACCAGCCCCAGCATTTT
-	TRBV7-9	-	TRBJ1-6	CASSLARDNYSPLHF	TGTGCCAGCAGCTTAGCGCGAGACAACTATTCACCCCTCCACTTT
TRBD1	TRBV29-1	-	TRBJ1-1	CSVKDRANTEAFF	TGCAGCGTTAAGGACAGGGCGAACACTGAAGCTTTCTTT
-	TRBV2	-	TRBJ2-2	CASSASGFDTGELFF	TGTGCCAGCAGTGCCTCCGGCTTTGACACCGGGGAGCTGTTTTTT
-	TRBV5-4	-	TRBJ2-2	CASSLPETGELFF	TGTGCCAGCAGCTTGCCTGAGACCGGGGAGCTGTTTTTT
-	TRBV7-9	once	TRBJ1-1	CASSLPTGNTEAFF	TGTGCCAGCAGCTTGCCGACAGGGAACACTGAAGCTTTCTTT
TRBD2	TRBV6-2/TRBV6-3	-	TRBJ2-2	CASSSTGTSGSNTGELFF	TGTGCCAGCAGTTCCACCGGGACTAGCGGATCGAACACCGGGGAGCTGTTTTTT
TRBD1	TRBV12-3/TRBV12-4	-	TRBJ1-1	CASRSTGGTRSEAFF	TGTGCCAGCAGATCCACAGGGGGCACCAGGAGTGAAGCTTTCTTT
TRBD1	TRBV18	-	TRBJ2-7	CASSPTGGNEQYF	TGTGCCAGCTCACCAACAGGGGGCAACGAGCAGTACTTC
-	TRBV30	-	TRBJ1-4	CAWSVRAANEKLFF	TGTGCCTGGAGTGTACGAGCGGCTAATGAAAAACTGTTTTTT
TRBD1	TRBV7-9	-	TRBJ1-6	CASSYGQGWGSPLHF	TGTGCCAGCAGCTACGGACAGGGATGGGGTTCACCCCTCCACTTT
TRBD1	TRBV7-8	-	TRBJ1-1	CASSITGVNTEAFF	TGTGCCAGCAGCATCACAGGGGTGAACACTGAAGCTTTCTTT
-	TRBV5-6	-	TRBJ1-1	CASYGLPGNTEAFF	TGTGCCAGCTACGGACTCCCGGGGAACACTGAAGCTTTCTTT
-	TRBV20-1	-	TRBJ2-1	CSARPTSLNEQFF	TGCAGTGCTAGGCCGACTAGTCTCAATGAGCAGTTCTTC
TRBD1	TRBV7-9	-	TRBJ1-1	CASSALRGLAEAFF	TGTGCCAGCAGCGCCCTGAGGGGGCTCGCTGAAGCTTTCTTT
-	TRBV20-1	-	TRBJ1-6	CSATQGGVNSPLHF	TGCAGTGCAACACAGGGAGGTGTTAATTCACCCCTCCACTTT
-	TRBV7-3	once	TRBJ1-1	CASSLTPRQGGTEAFF	TGTGCCAGCAGCTTAACGCCGAGGCAGGGTGGCACTGAAGCTTTCTTT
-	TRBV7-9	-	TRBJ2-6	CASSTGFSGANVLTF	TGTGCCAGCAGCACAGGGTTCTCTGGGGCCAACGTCCTGACTTTC
-	TRBV20-1	-	TRBJ2-5	CSASTRSSGETQYF	TGCAGTGCTAGTACACGCTCCTCGGGGGAGACCCAGTACTTC
-	TRBV6-2/TRBV6-3	-	TRBJ2-7	CASSYGRNEQYF	TGTGCCAGCAGTTATGGGCGAAACGAGCAGTACTTC
TRBD1	TRBV11-2	-	TRBJ2-1	CASSPTGAYNEQFF	TGTGCCAGCAGCCCCACAGGGGCCTACAATGAGCAGTTCTTC
-	TRBV20-1	-	TRBJ1-1	CSASSAGAAFF	TGCAGTGCTAGCAGTGCAGGGGCAGCTTTCTTT
TRBD1	TRBV29-1	-	TRBJ1-2	CSVGQGRQVGYTF	TGCAGCGTGGGACAGGGGAGGCAGGTCGGCTACACCTTC
TRBD1	TRBV24-1	-	TRBJ2-7	CATSDRGQGAFWGFYEQYF	TGTGCCACCAGTGATAGGGGACAGGGGGCGTTTTGGGGGTTCTACGAGCAGTACTTC
-	TRBV6-5	-	TRBJ1-1	CASGPQRRPDTEAFF	TGTGCCAGCGGCCCCCAACGGCGCCCTGACACTGAAGCTTTCTTT
-	TRBV30	once	TRBJ1-1	CAWSGGATREAFF	TGTGCCTGGAGTGGAGGGGCAACACGAGAAGCTTTCTTT
-	TRBV6-2/TRBV6-3	once	TRBJ2-1	CASSPPTGSEFF	TGTGCCAGCAGCCCCCCCACAGGGTCGGAGTTCTTC
-	TRBV7-9	-	TRBJ1-6	CASSVLSTGENSPLHF	TGTGCCAGCAGCGTACTATCCACCGGGGAAAATTCACCCCTCCACTTT
TRBD1	TRBV7-2	-	TRBJ1-6	CASSWDRGSNSPLHF	TGTGCCAGCAGCTGGGACAGGGGAAGTAATTCACCCCTCCACTTT
TRBD1	TRBV5-1	-	TRBJ2-3	CASRQGEDTQYF	TGCGCCAGTCGACAGGGGGAAGATACGCAGTATTTT
TRBD1	TRBV7-9	-	TRBJ2-5	CASSLGTGTERETQYF	TGTGCCAGCAGCTTAGGGACAGGGACGGAGCGAGAGACCCAGTACTTC
TRBD1	TRBV10-3	-	TRBJ2-1	CAISDQGAGGNNEQFF	TGTGCCATCAGTGATCAAGGGGCAGGGGGCAACAATGAGCAGTTCTTC
TRBD1	TRBV5-1	-	TRBJ2-4	CASSLGDRDGNIQYF	TGCGCCAGCAGCTTGGGGGACAGGGATGGAAACATTCAGTACTTC